A single sample gave rise to the 16 T cell receptor beta chains below, sequenced in a study of T-cell memory formation after mild COVID-19. Each CDR3 protein is one row after TCRdb ran MiXCR on the 5' RACE reads. This sample has hundreds of thousands of distinct CDR3 sequences; around 15% occur once, and the top ten carry 20% to 25%. Sequencing was carried out using PBMCs or a T cell subset sorted from them (not recorded which). These receptors were taken from a man younger than 35 who had mild COVID-19 (a few samples of this study predate the infection). Cell type and time point are not known.

As to this clonotype: Sequence at one end of the junction differs from germline and may be a read error. This chain links TRBV7-9 with TRBJ2-3; D perhaps matches TRBD2 (7 bases). The CDR3 spans 13 residues. Germline V CDR1 and CDR2: SEHNR, FQNEAQ (reference sequence). This chain's CDR3 is CASSSGEGVSLDF. In nucleotides, the CDR3 is TGTGCCAGCAGCTCCGGGGAGGGGGTCTCTTTGGATTTT.

This rearrangement joins TRBV5-1 to TRBJ2-7; D is possibly TRBD2 (5 bases). CDR3 length: 14 amino acids. V was cut by 4 bases and J by 5 bases, with 16 bases left in between. The germline V gene has CDR1 SGHRS and CDR2 YFSETQ. The CDR3 region is CASSARQFGDEQYF. In DNA form, the CDR3 reads TGCGCCAGCAGCGCACGGCAGTTCGGGGACGAGCAGTACTTC.

This clonotype has only a few counts. The CDR3 end shows no conserved phenylalanine or tryptophan, and so a read error is likely. Because the CDR3's place on the DNA is in doubt, the DNA is left out and the CDR3 is given as listed by TCRdb. The chain combines TRBV7-9 with TRBJ2-3; the table's D call, TRBD2, has no DNA check behind it. In germline, CDR1 is SEHNR, CDR2 FQNEAQ (reference sequence). The CDR3 comprises 17 residues, both ends counted. This CDR3 reads CASSTPSPGLAGDALTL.

This clonotype was seen a few times. The chain uses TRBV7-8 and TRBJ2-7; TRBD2 agrees at 10 bases. Germline V gives CDR1 SGHVS, CDR2 FQNEAQ. The CDR3 contains 14 residues. V was pared by 5 bases and J by 3 bases, with 4 bases of the junction left unmatched. Here the CDR3 DNA reads TGTGCCAGCAGCCAACTAGCGGGGTACTACGAGCAGTACGTC. This encodes CASSQLAGYYEQYV.

The gene calls are TRBV7-2 and TRBJ2-3; D tentatively reads TRBD1 or TRBD2 (5 bases each). There are 14 residues in the CDR3. Trimming took off 2 bases at V and 5 bases at J, with 11 bases between the two ends. In germline, CDR1 is SGHTA, CDR2 FQGNSA. The CDR3 is CASSLRGQRDTQYF. The CDR3 nucleotides read TGTGCCAGCAGCTTACGGGGCCAGAGAGATACGCAGTATTTT.

This chain's CDR3 is CATSDYHTPGGAADTQYF. For the CDR3, the DNA is TGTGCCACCAGTGACTACCACACACCCGGGGGGGCCGCGGATACGCAGTATTTT. The rearrangement uses TRBV24-1 and TRBJ2-3; TRBD2 aligns across 8 bases. Losses at the gene ends were 4 bases for V and 6 bases for J; bases not matched to a gene: 17. The length of the CDR3 is 18 residues. Germline V gene sequence: CDR1 KGHDR, CDR2 SFDVKD.

This clonotype has only a few counts. V and J are TRBV9 and TRBJ2-2, with D perhaps being TRBD1 or TRBD2 (6 bases each). Trimming removed 2 bases at V and 0 bases at J, with 11 bases between. Germline values: CDR1 SGDLS, CDR2 YYNGEE. The CDR3 has 16 residues. This chain's CDR3 is CASSVDGGANTGELFF. For the CDR3, the DNA is TGTGCCAGCAGCGTTGACGGGGGCGCGAACACCGGGGAGCTGTTTTTT.

This clonotype occurred many times. The chain's CDR3 is CSAGEVSYEQYF. The CDR3 DNA sequence: TGCAGCGCCGGGGAGGTCAGCTACGAGCAGTACTTC. This chain uses TRBV29-1 with TRBJ2-7; a possible D gene is TRBD2 (6 bases). Per germline, CDR1 SQVTM and CDR2 ANQGSEA. V lost 7 bases and J lost 3, with 13 bases in between. CDR3 length equals 12 residues.

Only a few counts were recorded for this clonotype. The rearrangement links TRBV5-5 to TRBJ1-5; a possible D gene is TRBD1 (6 bases). Deletions cut 4 bases from V and 7 bases from J, with 15 bases between. This CDR3 comprises 14 residues. Per germline, CDR1 SGHKS and CDR2 YYEKEE (reference sequence). Here the CDR3 DNA reads TGTGCCAGCAGCCTGTGGACAGTTGACCAGCCCCAGCATTTT. This encodes CASSLWTVDQPQHF.

The genes are TRBV28 and TRBJ2-2; 10 bases line up with TRBD1. Unmatched junction bases numbered 4, after V lost 3 bases and J lost 0 bases. Germline V gene sequence: CDR1 MDHEN, CDR2 SYDVKM. This CDR3 contains 17 residues. CDR3 DNA sequence: TGTGCCAGCAGTTTGCTTGGGACAGGGGCGAACACCGGGGAGCTGTTTTTT. This sequence encodes CASSLLGTGANTGELFF.

Regarding this clonotype: A much more abundant neighbour one base away suggests this may be a read error. V usage is TRBV4-2 and J usage is TRBJ2-5, with a tentative D call TRBD2 (5 bases). Trimming left V 1 base short and J 5 bases short, with 14 bases between. CDR3 size: 15 residues. Germline V gene lookup returns CDR1 LGHNA and CDR2 YNFKEQ. Here the CDR3 reads CASSQGGAVRETQYF. DNA for the CDR3: TGTGCCAGCAGCCAAGGAGGAGCGGTCCGGGAGACCCAGTACTTC.

This clonotype was seen many times. V usage is TRBV4-1 and J usage is TRBJ1-1, with no clear D. The CDR3 totals 14 residues. Trimming stripped 1 base from V and 0 bases from J, with 6 bases between. CDR1 and CDR2 from the germline V gene are MGHRA and YSYEKL. CDR3 coding DNA: TGCGCCAGCAGCCAAGGACTTCTGAACACTGAAGCTTTCTTT. Encoded protein: CASSQGLLNTEAFF.

The rearrangement links TRBV20-1 to TRBJ1-1; no reliable D call. Germline CDR1 is DFQATT and CDR2 is SNEGSKA (reference sequence). Trimming removed 3 bases from V and 4 bases from J, with 9 bases in between. The CDR3 spans 12 residues. DNA of the CDR3: TGCAGTGCTAGGCTGCTGACCACTGAAGCTTTCTTT. Encoded protein: CSARLLTTEAFF.

The chain employs TRBV20-1 and TRBJ2-3; D perhaps matches TRBD1 (5 bases). Germline V gene data show CDR1 as DFQATT and CDR2 as SNEGSKA (reference sequence). Trimming took 5 bases from V and 4 from J, leaving 19 bases between them. The CDR3 totals 15 residues. The CDR3 DNA is TGCAGTGCTGGGGCGGAGCATCTCGTGGCAGATACGCAGTATTTT. This gives the protein CSAGAEHLVADTQYF.

This clonotype was counted at least ten times. The J gene is TRBJ1-1, the V gene TRBV6-2 or TRBV6-3; no firm D call. Germline V lookup: CDR1 MNHEY, CDR2 SVGEGT. The CDR3 spans 13 residues. V gave up 2 bases and J gave up 6 bases, with 10 bases separating them. CDR3 in amino acids: CASSYPGWPEAFF. CDR3 bases: TGTGCCAGCAGTTACCCGGGTTGGCCTGAAGCTTTCTTT.

V is TRBV10-3 and J is TRBJ1-5; the D is unclear. The V gene lost 3 bases and the J gene lost 4 bases, with 7 bases spanning the gap. In germline, CDR1 is ENHRY, CDR2 SYGVKD. CDR3 length: 13 amino acids. In DNA form, the CDR3 reads TGTGCCATCAGTGACAGCGTGAATCAGCCCCAGCATTTT. Residues: CAISDSVNQPQHF.